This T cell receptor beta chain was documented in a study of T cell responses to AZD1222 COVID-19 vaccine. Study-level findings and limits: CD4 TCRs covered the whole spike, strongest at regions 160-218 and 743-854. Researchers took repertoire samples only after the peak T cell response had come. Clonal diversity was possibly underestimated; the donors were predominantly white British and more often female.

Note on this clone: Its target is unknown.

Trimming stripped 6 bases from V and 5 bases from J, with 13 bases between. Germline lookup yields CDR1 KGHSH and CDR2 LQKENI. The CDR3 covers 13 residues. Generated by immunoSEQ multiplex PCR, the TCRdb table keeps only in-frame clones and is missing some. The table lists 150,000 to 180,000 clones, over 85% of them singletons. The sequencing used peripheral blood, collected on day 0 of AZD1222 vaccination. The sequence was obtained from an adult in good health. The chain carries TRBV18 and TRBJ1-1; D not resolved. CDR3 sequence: CASSQFRDTEAFF. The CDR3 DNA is TGTGCCAGCTCCCAGTTCCGGGATACTGAAGCTTTCTTT.